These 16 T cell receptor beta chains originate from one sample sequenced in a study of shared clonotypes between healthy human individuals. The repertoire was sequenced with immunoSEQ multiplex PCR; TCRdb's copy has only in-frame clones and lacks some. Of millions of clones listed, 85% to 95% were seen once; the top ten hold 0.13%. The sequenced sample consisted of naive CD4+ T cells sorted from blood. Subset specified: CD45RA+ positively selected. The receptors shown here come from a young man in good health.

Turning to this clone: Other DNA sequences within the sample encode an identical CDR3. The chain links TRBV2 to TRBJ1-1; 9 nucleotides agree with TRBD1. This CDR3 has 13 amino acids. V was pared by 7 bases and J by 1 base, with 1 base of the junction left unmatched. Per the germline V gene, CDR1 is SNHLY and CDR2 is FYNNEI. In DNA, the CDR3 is TGTGCCAGCAAGACAGGGGGGAACACTGAAGCTTTCTTT. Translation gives CASKTGGNTEAFF.

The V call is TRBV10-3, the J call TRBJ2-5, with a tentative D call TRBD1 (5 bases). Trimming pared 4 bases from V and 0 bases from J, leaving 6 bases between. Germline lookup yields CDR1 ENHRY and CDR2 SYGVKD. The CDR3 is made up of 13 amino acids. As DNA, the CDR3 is TGTGCCATCAGTGTCAGGGACCAAGAGACCCAGTACTTC. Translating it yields CAISVRDQETQYF.

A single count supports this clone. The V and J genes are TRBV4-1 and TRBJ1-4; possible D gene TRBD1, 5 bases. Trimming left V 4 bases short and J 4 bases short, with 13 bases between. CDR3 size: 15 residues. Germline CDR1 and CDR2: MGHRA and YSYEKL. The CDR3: CASSLMTAVNEKLFF. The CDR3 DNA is TGCGCCAGCAGCCTTATGACAGCGGTTAATGAAAAACTGTTTTTT.

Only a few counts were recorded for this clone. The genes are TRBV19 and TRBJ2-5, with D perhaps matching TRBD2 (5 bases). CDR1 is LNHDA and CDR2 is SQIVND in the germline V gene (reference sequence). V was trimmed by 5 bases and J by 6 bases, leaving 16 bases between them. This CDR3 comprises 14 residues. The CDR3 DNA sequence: TGTGCCAGTAGTCGGCTATCGGGAATGAAGACCCAGTACTTC. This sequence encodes CASSRLSGMKTQYF.

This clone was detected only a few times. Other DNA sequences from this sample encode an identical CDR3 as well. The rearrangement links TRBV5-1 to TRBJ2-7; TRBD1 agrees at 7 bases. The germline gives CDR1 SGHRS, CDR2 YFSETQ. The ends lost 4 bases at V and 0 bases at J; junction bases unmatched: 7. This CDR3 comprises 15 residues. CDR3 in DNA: TGCGCCAGCAGCCCCGGGACAGCGAGCTCCTACGAGCAGTACTTC. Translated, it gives CASSPGTASSYEQYF.

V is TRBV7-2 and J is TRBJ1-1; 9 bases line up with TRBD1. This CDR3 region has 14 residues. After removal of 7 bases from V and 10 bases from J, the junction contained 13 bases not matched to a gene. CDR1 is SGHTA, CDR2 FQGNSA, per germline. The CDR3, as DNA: TGTGCCAGCAACTTTCCCGGGACAGGGCCGGGAGCTTTCTTT. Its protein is CASNFPGTGPGAFF. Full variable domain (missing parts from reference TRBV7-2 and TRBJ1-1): GAGVSQSPSNKVTEKGKDVELRCDPISGHTALYWYRQSLGQGLEFLIYFQGNSAPDKSGLPSDRFSAERTGGSVSTLTIQRTQQEDSAVYLCASNFPGTGPGAFFGQGTRLTVV.

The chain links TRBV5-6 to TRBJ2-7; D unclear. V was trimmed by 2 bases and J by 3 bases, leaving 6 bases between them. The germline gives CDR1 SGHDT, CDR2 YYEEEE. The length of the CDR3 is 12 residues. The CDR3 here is CASSFFSYEQYF. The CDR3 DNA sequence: TGTGCCAGCAGCTTCTTTAGCTACGAGCAGTACTTC.

The CDR3 nucleotides are TGTGCCAGCAGTGAAGGGCTAGCGGGGGGGCCAGATACGCAGTATTTT. Translating it yields CASSEGLAGGPDTQYF. The chain links TRBV6-1 to TRBJ2-3; 12 nucleotides agree with TRBD2. Germline CDR1 is MNHNS and CDR2 is SASEGT. V shed 1 base and J 4 bases; nucleotides not matched to a gene: 3. The CDR3 extends over 16 amino acids.

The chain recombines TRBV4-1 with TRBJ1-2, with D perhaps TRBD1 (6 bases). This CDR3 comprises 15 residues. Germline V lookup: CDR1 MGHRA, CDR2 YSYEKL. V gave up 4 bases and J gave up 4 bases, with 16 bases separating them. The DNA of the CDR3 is TGCGCCAGCAGCCCTGGACTTCAGGGGATCTATGGCTACACCTTC. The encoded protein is CASSPGLQGIYGYTF.

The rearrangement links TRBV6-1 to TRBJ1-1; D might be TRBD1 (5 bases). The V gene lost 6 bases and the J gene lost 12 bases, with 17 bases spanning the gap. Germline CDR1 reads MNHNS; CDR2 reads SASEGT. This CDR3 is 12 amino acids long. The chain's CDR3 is CASRGDGPPPFF. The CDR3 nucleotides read TGTGCCAGCAGGGGGGATGGCCCCCCTCCTTTCTTT.

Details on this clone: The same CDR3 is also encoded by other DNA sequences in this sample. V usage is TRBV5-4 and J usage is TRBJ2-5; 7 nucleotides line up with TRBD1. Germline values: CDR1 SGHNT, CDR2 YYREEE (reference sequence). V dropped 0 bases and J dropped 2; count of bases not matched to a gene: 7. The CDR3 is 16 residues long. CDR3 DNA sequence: TGTGCCAGCAGCTTGGCCGCGGCAGGGGGACAAGAGACCCAGTACTTC. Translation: CASSLAAAGGQETQYF. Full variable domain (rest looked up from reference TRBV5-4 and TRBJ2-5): ETGVTQSPTHLIKTRGQQVTLRCSSQSGHNTVSWYQQALGQGPQFIFQYYREEENGRGNFPPRFSGLQFPNYSSELNVNALELDDSALYLCASSLAAAGGQETQYFGPGTRLLVL.

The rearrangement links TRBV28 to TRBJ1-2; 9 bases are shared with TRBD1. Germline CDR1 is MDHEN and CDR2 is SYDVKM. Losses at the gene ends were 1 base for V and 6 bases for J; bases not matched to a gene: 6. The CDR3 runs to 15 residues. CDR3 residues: CASSLSGTGNNGYTF. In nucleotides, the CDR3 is TGTGCCAGCAGTTTATCAGGGACAGGGAACAATGGCTACACCTTC.

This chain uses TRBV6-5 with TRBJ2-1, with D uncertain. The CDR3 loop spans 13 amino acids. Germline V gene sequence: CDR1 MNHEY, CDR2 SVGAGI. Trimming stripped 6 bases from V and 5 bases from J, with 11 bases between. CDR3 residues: CASRQTPDNEQFF. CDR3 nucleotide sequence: TGTGCCAGCAGACAGACGCCGGACAATGAGCAGTTCTTC.

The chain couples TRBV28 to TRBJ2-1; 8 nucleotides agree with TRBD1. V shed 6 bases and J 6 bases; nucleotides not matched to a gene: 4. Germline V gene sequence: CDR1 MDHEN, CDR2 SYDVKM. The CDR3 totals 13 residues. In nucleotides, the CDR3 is TGTGCCAGCAGAAAGGACAGGGCCAATGAGCAGTTCTTC. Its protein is CASRKDRANEQFF.

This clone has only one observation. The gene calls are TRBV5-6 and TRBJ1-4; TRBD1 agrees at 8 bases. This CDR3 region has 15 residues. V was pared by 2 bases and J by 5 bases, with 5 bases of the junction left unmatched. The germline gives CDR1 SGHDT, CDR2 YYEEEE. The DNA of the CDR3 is TGTGCCAGCAGCTTCGGGACAGGCGGGAATGAAAAACTGTTTTTT. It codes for CASSFGTGGNEKLFF.

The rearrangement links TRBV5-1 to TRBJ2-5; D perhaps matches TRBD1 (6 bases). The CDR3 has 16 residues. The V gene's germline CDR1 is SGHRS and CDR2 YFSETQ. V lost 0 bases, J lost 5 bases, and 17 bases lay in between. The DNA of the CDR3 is TGCGCCAGCAGCTTGGCCGGGTTAGGGACAAGGGAGACCCAGTACTTC. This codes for CASSLAGLGTRETQYF.